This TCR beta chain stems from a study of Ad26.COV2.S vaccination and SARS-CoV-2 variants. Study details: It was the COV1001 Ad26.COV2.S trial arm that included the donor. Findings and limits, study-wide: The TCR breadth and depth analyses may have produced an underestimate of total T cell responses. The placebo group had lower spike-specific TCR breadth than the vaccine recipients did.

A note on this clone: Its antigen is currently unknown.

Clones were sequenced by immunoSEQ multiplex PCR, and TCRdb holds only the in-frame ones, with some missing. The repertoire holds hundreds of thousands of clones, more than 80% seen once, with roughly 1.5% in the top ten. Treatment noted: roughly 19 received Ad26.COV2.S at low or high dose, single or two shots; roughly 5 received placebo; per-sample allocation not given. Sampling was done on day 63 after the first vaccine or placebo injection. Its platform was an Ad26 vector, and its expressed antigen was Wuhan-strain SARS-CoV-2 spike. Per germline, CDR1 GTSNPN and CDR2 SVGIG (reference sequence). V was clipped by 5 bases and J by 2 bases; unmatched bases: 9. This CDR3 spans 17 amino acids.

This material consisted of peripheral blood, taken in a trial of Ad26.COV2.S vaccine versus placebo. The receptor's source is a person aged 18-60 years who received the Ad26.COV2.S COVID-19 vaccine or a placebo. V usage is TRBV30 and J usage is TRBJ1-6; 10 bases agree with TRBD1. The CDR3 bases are TGTGCCTGGGATTCGACAGGGGGCGCCCCCTATAATTCACCCCTCCACTTT. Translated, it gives CAWDSTGGAPYNSPLHF.